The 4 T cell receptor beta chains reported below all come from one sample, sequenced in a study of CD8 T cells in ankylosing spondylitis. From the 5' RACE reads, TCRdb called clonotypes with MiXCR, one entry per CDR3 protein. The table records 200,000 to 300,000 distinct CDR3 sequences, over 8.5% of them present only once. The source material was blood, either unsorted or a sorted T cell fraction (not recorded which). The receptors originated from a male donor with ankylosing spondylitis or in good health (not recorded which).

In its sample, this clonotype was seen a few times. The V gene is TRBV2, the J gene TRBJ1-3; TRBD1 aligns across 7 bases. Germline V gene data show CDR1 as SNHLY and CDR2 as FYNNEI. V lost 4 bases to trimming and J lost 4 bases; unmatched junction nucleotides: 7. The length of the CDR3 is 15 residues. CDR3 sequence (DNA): TGTGCCAGCAGTGGCGGGACAGCCTCAGGAAACACCATATATTTT. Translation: CASSGGTASGNTIYF.

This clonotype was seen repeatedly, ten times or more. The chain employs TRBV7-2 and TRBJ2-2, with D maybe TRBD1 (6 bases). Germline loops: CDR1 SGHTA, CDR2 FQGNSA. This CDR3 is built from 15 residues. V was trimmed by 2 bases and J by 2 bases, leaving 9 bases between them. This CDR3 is CASSLLGHNTGELFF. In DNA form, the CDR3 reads TGTGCCAGCAGCTTACTGGGACACAACACCGGGGAGCTGTTTTTT. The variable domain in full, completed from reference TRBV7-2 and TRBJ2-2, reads GAGVSQSPSNKVTEKGKDVELRCDPISGHTALYWYRQSLGQGLEFLIYFQGNSAPDKSGLPSDRFSAERTGGSVSTLTIQRTQQEDSAVYLCASSLLGHNTGELFFGEGSRLTVL.

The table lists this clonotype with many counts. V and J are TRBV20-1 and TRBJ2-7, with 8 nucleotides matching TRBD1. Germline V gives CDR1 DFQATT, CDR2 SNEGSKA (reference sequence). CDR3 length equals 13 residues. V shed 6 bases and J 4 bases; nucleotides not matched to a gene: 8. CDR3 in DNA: TGCAGTGCCCGAGACAGGGGCGAATACGAGCAGTACTTC. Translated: CSARDRGEYEQYF.

The CDR3 spells CASSARGGRALRNEQFF. The CDR3 DNA follows: TGTGCCAGCAGTGCGAGAGGGGGGAGGGCCCTTCGTAATGAGCAGTTCTTC. The rearrangement joins TRBV12-3 or TRBV12-4 to TRBJ2-1, with a weak D call TRBD2 (7 bases). This CDR3 is 17 amino acids long. V lost 5 bases and J lost 7, with 24 bases in between.